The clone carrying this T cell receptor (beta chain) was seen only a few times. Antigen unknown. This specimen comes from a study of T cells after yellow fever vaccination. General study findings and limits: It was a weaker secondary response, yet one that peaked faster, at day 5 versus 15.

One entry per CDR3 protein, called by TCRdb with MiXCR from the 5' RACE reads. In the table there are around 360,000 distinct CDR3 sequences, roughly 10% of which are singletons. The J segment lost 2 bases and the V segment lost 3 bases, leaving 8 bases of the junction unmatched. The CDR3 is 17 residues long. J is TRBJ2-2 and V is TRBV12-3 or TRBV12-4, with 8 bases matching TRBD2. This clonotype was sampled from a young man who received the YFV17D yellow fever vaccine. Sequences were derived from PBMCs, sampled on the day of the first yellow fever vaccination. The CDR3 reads CASSFPVGRVNTGELFF. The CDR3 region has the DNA TGTGCCAGCAGTTTTCCGGTCGGGAGGGTAAACACCGGGGAGCTGTTTTTT.